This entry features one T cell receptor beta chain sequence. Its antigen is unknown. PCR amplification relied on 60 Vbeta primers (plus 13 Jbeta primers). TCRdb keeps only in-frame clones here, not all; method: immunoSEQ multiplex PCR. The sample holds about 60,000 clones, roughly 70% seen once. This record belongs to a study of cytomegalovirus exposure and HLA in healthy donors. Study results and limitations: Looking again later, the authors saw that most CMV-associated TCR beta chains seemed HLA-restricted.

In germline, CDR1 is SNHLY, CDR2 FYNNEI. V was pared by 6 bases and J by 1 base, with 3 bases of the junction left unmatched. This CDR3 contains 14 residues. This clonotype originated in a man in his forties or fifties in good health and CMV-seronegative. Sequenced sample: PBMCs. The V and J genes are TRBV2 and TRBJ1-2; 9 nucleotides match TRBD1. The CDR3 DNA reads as TGTGCCAGCAGACCGGGACAGGGTAACTATGGCTACACCTTC. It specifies CASRPGQGNYGYTF. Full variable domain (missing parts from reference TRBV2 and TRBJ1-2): EPEVTQTPSHQVTQMGQEVILRCVPISNHLYFYWYRQILGQKVEFLVSFYNNEISEKSEIFDDQFSVERPDGSNFTLKIRSTKLEDSAMYFCASRPGQGNYGYTFGSGTRLTVV.